These T cell receptor beta chains were read from a single sample in a study of blood T cell repertoires in COVID-19. Assay used: immunoSEQ multiplex PCR; TCRdb lists only in-frame clones, some missing. This table holds about 250,000 clones, around four fifths found once. Sequences were obtained from peripheral blood. These TCRs come from a middle-aged man with acute or convalescent COVID-19. CDR3s include the opening cysteine and the closing phenylalanine or tryptophan. The D gene is left open where the match is weak. For some rows the clone size is stated as once, few or many, or as a class when expanded; others skip it.

CDR3,DNA,V,D,size,J
CASSRDTTGGAFF,TGTGCCAGCAGCAGGGATACGACAGGGGGAGCTTTCTTT,TRBV5-4,TRBD1,once,TRBJ1-1
CASSSHRADTQYF,TGTGCCAGCAGCTCTCACAGGGCGGATACGCAGTATTTT,TRBV7-2,.,.,TRBJ2-3
CAISESLVRYSNQPQHF,TGTGCCATCAGTGAGTCGTTGGTGAGGTATAGCAATCAGCCCCAGCATTTT,TRBV10-3,.,.,TRBJ1-5
CASGTRAYNEQFF,TGTGCTAGTGGTACGCGAGCCTACAATGAGCAGTTCTTC,TRBV12-5,.,.,TRBJ2-1
CASSLETIYQPQHF,TGTGCCAGCAGCTTAGAGACAATTTATCAGCCCCAGCATTTT,TRBV7-8,.,.,TRBJ1-5
CATSRETGPNQPQHF,TGTGCCACCAGCAGGGAGACAGGGCCTAATCAGCCCCAGCATTTT,TRBV15,TRBD1,.,TRBJ1-5
CASSVGLAGREQFF,TGTGCCAGCAGCGTAGGCCTAGCGGGAAGGGAGCAGTTCTTC,TRBV9,TRBD2,.,TRBJ2-1
CASSTGTPYGYTF,TGTGCCAGCAGTACCGGGACACCCTATGGCTACACCTTC,TRBV27,.,.,TRBJ1-2
CASSLPGGLTGELFF,TGTGCCAGCAGCTTGCCGGGAGGGCTCACCGGGGAGCTGTTTTTT,TRBV5-4,TRBD2,few,TRBJ2-2
CASSSRTRVQFF,TGTGCCAGCAGCTCACGGACTAGGGTACAGTTCTTC,TRBV7-9,TRBD2,once,TRBJ2-1
CASSSSGTEQETQYF,TGTGCCAGCAGCTCTAGCGGGACGGAGCAAGAGACCCAGTACTTC,TRBV7-2,TRBD2,.,TRBJ2-5
CASSQKRGGSYEQYF,TGCGCCAGCAGCCAAAAGCGGGGAGGCTCCTACGAGCAGTACTTC,TRBV4-3,TRBD2,.,TRBJ2-7
CASSFGQGRSGTEAFF,TGCGCCAGCAGTTTCGGACAGGGGCGATCAGGCACTGAAGCTTTCTTT,TRBV10-2,TRBD1,.,TRBJ1-1
CASSIARASDVGYGYTF,TGTGCCAGTAGTATAGCCAGGGCCTCCGACGTTGGCTATGGCTACACCTTC,TRBV19,.,few,TRBJ1-2
CASSPHGGPGRSFF,TGTGCCAGCAGCCCCCACGGGGGGCCGGGTAGGTCTTTCTTT,TRBV9,.,.,TRBJ1-1
CASSFRTEASF,TGTGCCAGCAGTTTTCGGACAGAGGCCTCTTTT,TRBV6-5,.,.,TRBJ1-1
CASSRDTYNEQFF,TGTGCCAGCAGCCGGGACACATACAATGAGCAGTTCTTC,TRBV7-8,.,.,TRBJ2-1
CASSLDSGNQPQHF,TGTGCCAGCAGTTTGGACAGTGGCAATCAGCCCCAGCATTTT,TRBV2,.,.,TRBJ1-5
CASSPLVLWESEETQYF,TGTGCCAGCAGCCCACTAGTTCTTTGGGAGTCCGAGGAGACCCAGTACTTC,TRBV11-2,.,.,TRBJ2-5
CASSRTGREQYF,TGTGCCAGCAGCCGGACAGGGAGGGAGCAGTACTTC,TRBV5-6,TRBD1,.,TRBJ2-7
CASGSTGYNEQFF,TGTGCCAGTGGCTCGACGGGGTACAATGAGCAGTTCTTC,TRBV3-1/TRBV3-2,.,.,TRBJ2-1
CSASGGDGGYGYTF,TGCAGTGCTAGTGGCGGGGATGGAGGCTATGGCTACACCTTC,TRBV20-1,.,.,TRBJ1-2
CASSSDRASTYEKLFF,TGTGCCAGTAGTTCGGACAGGGCCTCAACTTATGAAAAACTGTTTTTT,TRBV19,TRBD1,.,TRBJ1-4
CAISGLGGAYGYTF,TGTGCCATCAGTGGATTGGGGGGAGCCTATGGCTACACCTTC,TRBV10-3,.,.,TRBJ1-2
CASGRTGDGYTF,TGTGCCAGCGGGCGGACAGGGGATGGCTACACCTTC,TRBV6-6,TRBD1,.,TRBJ1-2
CASSPLRGDEQYF,TGTGCCAGCAGCCCACTTAGAGGCGACGAGCAGTACTTC,TRBV3-1/TRBV3-2,.,.,TRBJ2-7
CSASFRQGGRSNQPQHF,TGCAGTGCTAGTTTCCGACAGGGGGGTAGAAGCAATCAGCCCCAGCATTTT,TRBV20-1,TRBD1,.,TRBJ1-5
CASSPGSGGANVLTF,TGTGCCAGCTCACCAGGGAGTGGTGGGGCCAACGTCCTGACTTTC,TRBV18,.,.,TRBJ2-6
CASSEPGQYEAFF,TGTGCCAGCAGCGAGCCGGGACAGTATGAAGCTTTCTTT,TRBV7-9,TRBD1,.,TRBJ1-1
CASSLGQGYYEQYF,TGTGCCAGCAGCCTTGGACAGGGGTACTACGAGCAGTACTTC,TRBV3-1/TRBV3-2,TRBD1,once,TRBJ2-7
CASSTGALNTEAFF,TGTGCCAGCAGTACAGGGGCGTTGAACACTGAAGCTTTCTTT,TRBV5-6,TRBD1,.,TRBJ1-1
CSVGQATLPSGANVLTF,TGCAGCGTTGGGCAGGCAACCCTTCCCTCTGGGGCCAACGTCCTGACTTTC,TRBV29-1,.,.,TRBJ2-6
CASSVVFGETQYF,TGTGCCAGCAGCGTAGTTTTCGGAGAGACCCAGTACTTC,TRBV9,.,few,TRBJ2-5
CASSTGTGPDYGYTF,TGTGCCAGTAGTACCGGGACAGGACCAGACTATGGCTACACCTTC,TRBV19,TRBD1,.,TRBJ1-2
CASSVRDRARDTQYF,TGTGCCAGCAGCGTGCGGGACAGGGCGAGAGATACGCAGTATTTT,TRBV9,TRBD1,few,TRBJ2-3
CSVRQDNSNQPQHF,TGCAGCGTCCGACAGGATAATAGCAATCAGCCCCAGCATTTT,TRBV29-1,.,once,TRBJ1-5
CSVEEPSGNVGYTF,TGCAGCGTTGAAGAACCCAGCGGGAACGTGGGCTACACCTTC,TRBV29-1,.,few,TRBJ1-2
CAWRGQGSGNTIYF,TGTGCCTGGAGAGGACAGGGCTCTGGAAACACCATATATTTT,TRBV30,TRBD1,.,TRBJ1-3
CASSLRTSGSSDTQYF,TGTGCCAGCAGTCTGCGGACTAGCGGGAGTTCAGATACGCAGTATTTT,TRBV27,TRBD2,few,TRBJ2-3
CASSPTGYEQYF,TGTGCCAGCAGTCCCACCGGGTACGAGCAGTACTTC,TRBV27,.,.,TRBJ2-7
CAWTLGGNGYTF,TGTGCCTGGACCCTCGGGGGGAATGGCTACACCTTC,TRBV30,.,.,TRBJ1-2
CATSTGGNSGNTIYF,TGTGCCACCAGCACAGGGGGGAACTCTGGAAACACCATATATTTT,TRBV15,TRBD1,.,TRBJ1-3
CASSSGTSGGNEQFF,TGTGCCAGCAGCAGCGGGACTAGCGGAGGCAATGAGCAGTTCTTC,TRBV27,TRBD2,.,TRBJ2-1
CASSVTGRNTEAFF,TGTGCCAGCAGTGTCACAGGGAGGAACACTGAAGCTTTCTTT,TRBV2,.,.,TRBJ1-1